This record covers a single T cell receptor beta chain. TCRdb's table, derived via immunoSEQ multiplex PCR, lists solely in-frame clones and lacks some. The data show under 60,000 clones, about 92% seen once. This entry comes from a study of T cell changes during pregnancy in multiple sclerosis. The V end lost 3 bases, the J end lost 4 bases, and 10 bases lay between the germline ends. The germline CDR1 and CDR2 sequences are SGHNT and YYREEE (reference sequence). This CDR3 has 13 residues. The sequencing used CD4+ T cells from peripheral blood mononuclear cells, collected after pregnancy. The receptor was isolated from a female donor with multiple sclerosis, enrolled in a pregnancy study. The chain links TRBV5-4 to TRBJ2-5; D may be TRBD2 (6 bases). CDR3 sequence reads: CASSSGDGETQYF. Here the CDR3 DNA reads TGTGCCAGCAGCTCGGGGGACGGAGAGACCCAGTACTTC. The variable domain in full, completed from reference TRBV5-4 and TRBJ2-5, reads ETGVTQSPTHLIKTRGQQVTLRCSSQSGHNTVSWYQQALGQGPQFIFQYYREEENGRGNFPPRFSGLQFPNYSSELNVNALELDDSALYLCASSSGDGETQYFGPGTRLLVL.